This T cell receptor beta chain was sequenced in a study of shared clonotypes between healthy human individuals. Only in-frame clones appear in the TCRdb table, and some are missing; sequencing was by immunoSEQ multiplex PCR. The repertoire holds some 2,100,000 clones, with under 97% as singletons. About this clone: The antigen remains undetermined.

Study-wide results and limits: Naive subsets generally exceeded memory subsets in estimated richness. Generation probability values for non-shared clonotypes were lower than those for clonotypes shared by all four donors.

CDR3 length: 17 amino acids. Germline V gene sequence: CDR1 SGHDT, CDR2 YYEEEE. Losses at the gene ends were 0 bases for V and 4 bases for J; bases not matched to a gene: 9. Material for sequencing was naive CD4+ T cells sorted from blood. Noted subset: CD45RA+ positively selected. The source is a man aged 18 to 29 in good health. The J gene is TRBJ2-3, the V gene TRBV5-6; TRBD2 matches 9 bases. CDR3 in amino acids: CASSLASWRGGADTQYF. CDR3 bases: TGTGCCAGCAGCTTGGCCTCCTGGCGGGGGGGAGCAGATACGCAGTATTTT.